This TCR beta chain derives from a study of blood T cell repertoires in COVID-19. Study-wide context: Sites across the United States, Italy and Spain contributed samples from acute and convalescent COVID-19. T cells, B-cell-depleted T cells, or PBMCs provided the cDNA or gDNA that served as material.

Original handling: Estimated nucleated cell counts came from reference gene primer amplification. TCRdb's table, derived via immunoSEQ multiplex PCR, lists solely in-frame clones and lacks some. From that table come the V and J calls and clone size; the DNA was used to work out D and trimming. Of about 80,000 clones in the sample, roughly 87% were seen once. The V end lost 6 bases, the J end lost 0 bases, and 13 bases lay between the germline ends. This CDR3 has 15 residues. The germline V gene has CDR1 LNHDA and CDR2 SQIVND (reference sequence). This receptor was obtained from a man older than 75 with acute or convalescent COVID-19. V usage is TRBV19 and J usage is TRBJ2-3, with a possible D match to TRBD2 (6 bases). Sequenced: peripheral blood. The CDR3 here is CASRYGGTSTDTQYF. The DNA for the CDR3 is TGTGCCAGTAGATATGGCGGGACTAGCACAGATACGCAGTATTTT.